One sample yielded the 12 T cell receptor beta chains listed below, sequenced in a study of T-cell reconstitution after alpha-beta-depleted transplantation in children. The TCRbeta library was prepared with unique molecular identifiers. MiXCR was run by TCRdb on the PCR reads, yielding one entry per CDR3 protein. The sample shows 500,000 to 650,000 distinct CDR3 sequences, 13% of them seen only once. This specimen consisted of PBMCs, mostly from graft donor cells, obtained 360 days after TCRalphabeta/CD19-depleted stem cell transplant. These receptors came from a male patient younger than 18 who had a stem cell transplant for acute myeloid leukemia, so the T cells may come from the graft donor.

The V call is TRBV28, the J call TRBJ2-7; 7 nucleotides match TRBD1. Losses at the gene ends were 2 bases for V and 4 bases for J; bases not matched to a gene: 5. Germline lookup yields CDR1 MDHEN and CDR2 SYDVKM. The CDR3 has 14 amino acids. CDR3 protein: CASSLDPGGYEQYF. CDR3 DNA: TGTGCCAGCAGTTTAGACCCAGGGGGTTACGAGCAGTACTTC.

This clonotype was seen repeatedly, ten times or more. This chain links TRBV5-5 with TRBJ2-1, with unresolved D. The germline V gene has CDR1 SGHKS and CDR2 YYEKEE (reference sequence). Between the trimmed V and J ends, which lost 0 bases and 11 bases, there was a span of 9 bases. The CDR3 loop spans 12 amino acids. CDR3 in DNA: TGTGCCAGCAGCTTGGACCTCCCACAGCAGTTCTTC. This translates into CASSLDLPQQFF.

The CDR3 reads CASSSTVGTEAFF. The DNA of the CDR3 is TGTGCCAGCAGTTCGACAGTTGGCACTGAAGCTTTCTTT. The rearrangement links TRBV28 to TRBJ1-1, with D possibly being TRBD1 (5 bases). CDR3 length: 13 amino acids. Trimming cost V 4 bases and J 4 bases, with 10 bases left between them. From germline, CDR1 is MDHEN and CDR2 SYDVKM.

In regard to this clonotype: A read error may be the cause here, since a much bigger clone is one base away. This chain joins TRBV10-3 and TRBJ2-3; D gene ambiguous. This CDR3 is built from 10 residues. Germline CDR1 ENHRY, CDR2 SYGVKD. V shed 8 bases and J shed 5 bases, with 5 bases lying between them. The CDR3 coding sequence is TGTGCCATCGGGCGAGATACGCAGTATTTT. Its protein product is CAIGRDTQYF.

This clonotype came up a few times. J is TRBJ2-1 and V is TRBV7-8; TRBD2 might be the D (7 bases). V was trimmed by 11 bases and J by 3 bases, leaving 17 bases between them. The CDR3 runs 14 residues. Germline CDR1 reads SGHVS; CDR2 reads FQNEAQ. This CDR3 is CASASGGLYNEQFF. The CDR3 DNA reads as TGTGCCTCAGCCTCCGGGGGGCTCTACAATGAGCAGTTCTTC.

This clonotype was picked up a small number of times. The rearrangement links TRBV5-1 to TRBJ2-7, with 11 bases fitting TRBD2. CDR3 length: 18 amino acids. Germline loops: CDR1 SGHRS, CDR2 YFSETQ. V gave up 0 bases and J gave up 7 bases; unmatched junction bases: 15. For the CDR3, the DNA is TGCGCCAGCAGCTTGGCCTCTGGGGTAGCGGGAGGGCCGGGAGAGCAGTACTTC. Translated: CASSLASGVAGGPGEQYF.

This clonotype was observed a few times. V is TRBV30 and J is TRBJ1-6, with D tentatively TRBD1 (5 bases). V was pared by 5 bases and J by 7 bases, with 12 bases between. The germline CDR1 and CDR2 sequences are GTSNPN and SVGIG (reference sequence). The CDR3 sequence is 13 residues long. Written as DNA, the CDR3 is TGTGCCTGGCGAGACCGACAGAATTCACCCCTCCACTTT. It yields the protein CAWRDRQNSPLHF.

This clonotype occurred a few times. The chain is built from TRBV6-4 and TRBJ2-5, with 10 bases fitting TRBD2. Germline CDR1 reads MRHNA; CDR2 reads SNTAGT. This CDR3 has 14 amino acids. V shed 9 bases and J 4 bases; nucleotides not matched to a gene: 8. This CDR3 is CARNRLAGVETQYF. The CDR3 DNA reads TGTGCCAGGAATAGGCTAGCGGGAGTAGAGACCCAGTACTTC.

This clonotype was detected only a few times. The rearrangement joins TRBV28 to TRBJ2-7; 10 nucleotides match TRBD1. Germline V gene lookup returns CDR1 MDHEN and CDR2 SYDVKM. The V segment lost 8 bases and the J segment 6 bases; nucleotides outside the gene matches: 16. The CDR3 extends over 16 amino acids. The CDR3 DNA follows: TGTGCCAGCGGATTAACGACAGGGGGCGGGTTATCCGAGCAGTACTTC. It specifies CASGLTTGGGLSEQYF.

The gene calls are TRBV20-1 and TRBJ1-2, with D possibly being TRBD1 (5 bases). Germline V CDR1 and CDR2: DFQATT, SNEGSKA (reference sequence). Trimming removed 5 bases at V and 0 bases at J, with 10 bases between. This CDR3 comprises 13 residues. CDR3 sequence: CSAPMTANYGYTF. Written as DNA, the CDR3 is TGCAGTGCTCCGATGACAGCTAACTATGGCTACACCTTC.

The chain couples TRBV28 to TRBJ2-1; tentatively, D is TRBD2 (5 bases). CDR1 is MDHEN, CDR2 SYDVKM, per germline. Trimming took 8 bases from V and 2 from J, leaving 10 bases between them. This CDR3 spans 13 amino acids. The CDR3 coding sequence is TGTGCCAGCGTTCCCGGGACCTACAATGAGCAGTTCTTC. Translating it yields CASVPGTYNEQFF.

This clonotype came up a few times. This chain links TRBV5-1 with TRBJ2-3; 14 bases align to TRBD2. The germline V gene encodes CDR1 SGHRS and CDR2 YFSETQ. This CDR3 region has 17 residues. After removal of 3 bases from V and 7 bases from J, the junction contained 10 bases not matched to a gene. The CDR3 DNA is TGCGCCAGCAGCTCGGGACTAGCGGGAGATCTGTCATATACGCAGTATTTT. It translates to CASSSGLAGDLSYTQYF.